Shown below are 24 T cell receptor beta chains from a single sample sequenced in a study of healthy donors' naive CD4 and CD8 T cells. Starting from around 470 ng of total RNA, TCR libraries were made with linear amplification. MiXCR, run by TCRdb on the reads, gives a single entry per CDR3 protein. This table has around 180,000 distinct CDR3 sequences, about four fifths appearing once. The sequenced material came from naive CD4+ and CD8+ T cells sorted from blood, pooled from several donors. Source of these receptors: a pool of human donors in good health; the sample pools cells from several healthy donors.

This chain connects TRBV5-6 to TRBJ1-1; 8 nucleotides agree with TRBD1. The V gene's germline CDR1 is SGHDT and CDR2 YYEEEE. The V gene end was trimmed by 1 base and the J gene end by 1 base; junction bases not matched to a gene: 3. This CDR3 has 15 residues. For the CDR3, the DNA is TGTGCCAGCAGCTTGCCGCAGGGGGCGAACACTGAAGCTTTCTTT. Translated: CASSLPQGANTEAFF. Drawing the rest from reference TRBV5-6 and TRBJ1-1, the complete variable domain is DAGVTQSPTHLIKTRGQQVTLRCSPKSGHDTVSWYQQALGQGPQFIFQYYEEEERQRGNFPDRFSGHQFPNYSSELNVNALLLGDSALYLCASSLPQGANTEAFFGQGTRLTVV.

This chain links TRBV29-1 with TRBJ2-2; tentatively, D is TRBD1 or TRBD2 (5 bases each). The CDR3 has 15 amino acids. CDR1 and CDR2 (germline): SQVTM, ANQGSEA. The V and J ends lost 6 bases and 6 bases respectively, with 20 bases between them. The CDR3 nucleotides are TGCAGCGTCTATCGGTGGGACCATAGCCCCGGGGAGCTGTTTTTT. It is translated as CSVYRWDHSPGELFF.

The V call is TRBV27, the J call TRBJ1-6; D unclear. Per germline, CDR1 MNHEY and CDR2 SMNVEV (reference sequence). V was clipped by 9 bases and J by 0 bases, with 12 bases between them. The CDR3 extends over 15 amino acids. The CDR3 sequence is CASSPSSSYNSPLHF. The CDR3 region has the DNA TGTGCCAGTTCGCCTTCAAGCTCCTATAATTCACCCCTCCACTTT.

This chain links TRBV5-5 with TRBJ2-5; 8 nucleotides match TRBD1. Germline V gene lookup returns CDR1 SGHKS and CDR2 YYEKEE (reference sequence). V was pared by 4 bases and J by 4 bases, with 9 bases of the junction left unmatched. The CDR3 length is 15 residues. Written as DNA, the CDR3 is TGTGCCAGCAGCCAACAACCCACAGGGGGAGAGACCCAGTACTTC. It translates to CASSQQPTGGETQYF.

This clonotype came up a few times. This chain uses TRBV29-1 with TRBJ2-3, with D possibly TRBD1 on 5 matching bases. CDR3 length: 13 residues. Trimming shortened V by 2 bases and J by 2 bases, and 8 bases separated the two germline ends. Germline CDR1 reads SQVTM; CDR2 reads ANQGSEA. In DNA form, the CDR3 reads TGCAGCGTTGAAAAGGGGATCACAGATACGCAGTATTTT. It yields the protein CSVEKGITDTQYF.

V is TRBV6-5 and J is TRBJ2-7; 9 bases map to TRBD1. V was pared by 6 bases and J by 5 bases, with 14 bases of the junction left unmatched. The CDR3 has 16 amino acids. Per the germline V gene, CDR1 is MNHEY and CDR2 is SVGAGI. The CDR3 DNA is TGTGCCAGCAGGAACCCAACAGGGGGCGCGATCCACGAGCAGTACTTC. Translated: CASRNPTGGAIHEQYF.

A few counts support this clonotype. The chain has TRBV19 and TRBJ2-3, with D perhaps given as TRBD1 or TRBD2 (6 bases each). The germline V gene has CDR1 LNHDA and CDR2 SQIVND (reference sequence). With 6 bases removed from V and 2 bases from J, the gap between germline ends came to 12 bases. This CDR3 spans 14 amino acids. For the CDR3, the DNA is TGTGCCAGTAGGGCGGGGACAAACACAGATACGCAGTATTTT. Translating gives CASRAGTNTDTQYF.

This chain uses TRBV29-1 with TRBJ2-1; D may be TRBD2 (6 bases). The V gene's germline CDR1 is SQVTM and CDR2 ANQGSEA. The CDR3 consists of 13 residues. Trimming pared 7 bases from V and 4 bases from J, leaving 14 bases between. The DNA for the CDR3 is TGCAGCGGGATAGCGGAGGGATACAATGAGCAGTTCTTC. Protein: CSGIAEGYNEQFF.

The V gene is TRBV29-1, the J gene TRBJ1-2; D is undetermined. Trimming shortened V by 8 bases and J by 1 base, and 8 bases separated the two germline ends. This CDR3 has 11 amino acids. From germline, CDR1 is SQVTM and CDR2 ANQGSEA. CDR3 nucleotides: TGCAGCCTCGACGATAACTATGGCTACACCTTC. Its protein product is CSLDDNYGYTF.

The chain couples TRBV27 to TRBJ2-1, with 11 bases fitting TRBD2. Per germline, CDR1 MNHEY and CDR2 SMNVEV (reference sequence). V shed 0 bases, J shed 5 bases, and the junction held 0 bases outside the gene matches. This CDR3 region has 15 residues. CDR3 nucleotide sequence: TGTGCCAGCAGTTTATCGACTAGCGGGAACAATGAGCAGTTCTTC. Its translation: CASSLSTSGNNEQFF.

This clonotype has just a few counts. The chain couples TRBV6-5 to TRBJ1-2; D call uncertain. Trimming left V 6 bases short and J 5 bases short, with 13 bases between. The CDR3 totals 13 residues. Per germline, CDR1 MNHEY and CDR2 SVGAGI. CDR3: CASSPRAGYGYTF. The DNA of the CDR3 is TGTGCCAGCAGCCCACGGGCAGGTTATGGCTACACCTTC.

V and J are TRBV5-4 and TRBJ1-6; D unresolved. CDR3 size: 16 residues. V lost 4 bases and J 10 bases, leaving 21 bases between the germline ends. The germline V gene has CDR1 SGHNT and CDR2 YYREEE (reference sequence). The CDR3 reads CASSRKPGPEASPLHF. The CDR3, as DNA: TGTGCCAGCAGCCGAAAACCGGGCCCCGAGGCGTCACCCCTCCACTTT.

A few counts support this clonotype. The rearrangement uses TRBV29-1 and TRBJ2-5; 7 bases are a match to TRBD2. This CDR3 spans 15 amino acids. With 6 bases clipped from V and 0 bases from J, the junction kept 10 bases outside the gene matches. Germline values: CDR1 SQVTM, CDR2 ANQGSEA. The CDR3 bases are TGCAGCGTAATTGCTAGCGGAACGTACCAAGAGACCCAGTACTTC. It codes for CSVIASGTYQETQYF. Using reference TRBV29-1 and TRBJ2-5 for the parts outside the CDR3, the full variable domain is SAVISQKPSRDICQRGTSLTIQCQVDSQVTMMFWYRQQPGQSLTLIATANQGSEATYESGFVIDKFPISRPNLTFSTLTVSNMSPEDSSIYLCSVIASGTYQETQYFGPGTRLLVL.

A single count supports this clonotype. This chain uses TRBV6-5 with TRBJ2-7, with TRBD1 matching 7 bases. V was pared by 4 bases and J by 0 bases, with 3 bases of the junction left unmatched. CDR1 and CDR2 from the germline V gene are MNHEY and SVGAGI. The CDR3 extends over 14 amino acids. Here the CDR3 reads CASSSGQLSYEQYF. CDR3 nucleotides: TGTGCCAGCAGTTCGGGACAGCTCTCCTACGAGCAGTACTTC.

The rearrangement uses TRBV29-1 and TRBJ2-3; unclear D gene. This CDR3 comprises 13 residues. Germline V lookup: CDR1 SQVTM, CDR2 ANQGSEA. V shed 5 bases and J shed 1 base, with 10 bases lying between them. As DNA, the CDR3 is TGCAGCGTTTATTGGGAAGGCACAGATACGCAGTATTTT. Its protein is CSVYWEGTDTQYF.

The rearrangement links TRBV29-1 to TRBJ2-1; D is ambiguous. Germline V gene sequence: CDR1 SQVTM, CDR2 ANQGSEA. V was clipped by 2 bases and J by 5 bases, with 16 bases between them. This CDR3 has 15 residues. The CDR3 nucleotides are TGCAGCGTTGAATCGAGCCGACCCAAAGACAATGAGCAGTTCTTC. This codes for CSVESSRPKDNEQFF.

This clonotype was counted ten times or more. The chain recombines TRBV29-1 with TRBJ2-7, with a tentative D call TRBD2 (5 bases). Germline V CDR1 and CDR2: SQVTM, ANQGSEA. The V and J ends lost 3 bases and 4 bases respectively, with 7 bases between them. The CDR3 is made up of 11 amino acids. CDR3 in amino acids: CSVDRGYEQYF. The CDR3 DNA sequence: TGCAGCGTTGACCGAGGGTACGAGCAGTACTTC.

V and J are TRBV19 and TRBJ1-1, with 7 nucleotides matching TRBD1. Trimming removed 7 bases from V and 0 bases from J; junction bases left unmatched: 5. This CDR3 comprises 14 residues. Germline CDR1 reads LNHDA; CDR2 reads SQIVND (reference sequence). CDR3 nucleotide sequence: TGTGCCAGTAAGAAAGGACAGGTGAACACTGAAGCTTTCTTT. Residues: CASKKGQVNTEAFF.

The table lists this clonotype with a few counts. V is TRBV29-1 and J is TRBJ1-5; D may be TRBD1 (6 bases). Deletions cut 4 bases from V and 7 bases from J, with 14 bases between. CDR3 length: 13 residues. Looked up from germline, CDR1 is SQVTM and CDR2 is ANQGSEA. The DNA for the CDR3 is TGCAGCGTTGGGCCAGGGGCAGGACAGCCCCAGCATTTT. This translates into CSVGPGAGQPQHF.

The chain uses TRBV29-1 and TRBJ2-7, with D uncertain. Germline loops: CDR1 SQVTM, CDR2 ANQGSEA. V was trimmed by 5 bases and J by 6 bases, leaving 14 bases between them. The CDR3 totals 12 residues. CDR3 bases: TGCAGCGTTAACAGCCCTTCGCGCGAGCAGTACTTC. Protein sequence: CSVNSPSREQYF.

This chain joins TRBV29-1 and TRBJ2-4; a possible D gene is TRBD2 (6 bases). Germline V gene sequence: CDR1 SQVTM, CDR2 ANQGSEA. Deletions cut 5 bases from V and 8 bases from J, with 13 bases between. The CDR3 extends over 12 amino acids. CDR3 protein: CSVWTTGDIQYF. CDR3 coding DNA: TGCAGCGTTTGGACTACGGGGGACATTCAGTACTTC.

This clonotype was observed a handful of times. The chain joins TRBV29-1 to TRBJ2-1, with TRBD2 matching 10 bases. The CDR3 covers 15 residues. Germline lookup yields CDR1 SQVTM and CDR2 ANQGSEA. V was pared by 0 bases and J by 8 bases, with 7 bases of the junction left unmatched. The CDR3 protein is CSVEDYGLAVDEQFF. The CDR3, as DNA: TGCAGCGTTGAAGATTACGGACTAGCGGTCGATGAGCAGTTCTTC.

The chain links TRBV27 to TRBJ1-2; 10 bases agree with TRBD1. CDR1 is MNHEY, CDR2 SMNVEV, per germline (reference sequence). This CDR3 contains 17 residues. V lost 0 bases, J lost 1 base, and 5 bases stayed unmatched. CDR3 in DNA: TGTGCCAGCAGTTTATCCTGGGACAGGGGCATTAACTATGGCTACACCTTC. Translating it yields CASSLSWDRGINYGYTF.

The chain joins TRBV19 to TRBJ2-7; unclear D gene. Trimming took 4 bases from V and 0 from J, leaving 4 bases between them. Per germline, CDR1 LNHDA and CDR2 SQIVND (reference sequence). The CDR3 runs to 12 residues. The CDR3 loop reads CASSKGSYEQYF. The DNA for the CDR3 is TGTGCCAGTAGTAAGGGCTCCTACGAGCAGTACTTC.